The next 17 T cell receptor beta chains were all read from a single sample in a study of CD8+CD57+ T cells in acquired aplastic anemia. Investigators profiled TCR beta VDJ and CDR3 from genomic DNA template. TCRdb ran MiXCR on the reads and lists one entry per CDR3 protein. Of 200,000 to 300,000 distinct CDR3 sequences listed, about 44% are singletons. Before being chosen for sequencing, patients had shown CD8+CD57+ cell expansion by flow cytometry. The sample taken for sequencing was sorted CD4+, CD8+, or CD8+CD57+ T cells (not recorded which) from PBMCs. The receptors here all came from a human donor with aplastic anemia.

This chain uses TRBV29-1 with TRBJ1-2, with D unclear. The V gene lost 3 bases and the J gene lost 2 bases, with 7 bases spanning the gap. Per the germline V gene, CDR1 is SQVTM and CDR2 is ANQGSEA. The CDR3 is 12 residues long. The CDR3 nucleotides read TGCAGCGTTGACAGTCCAAACTATGGCTACACCTTC. Translation gives CSVDSPNYGYTF.

There are a few counts of this clonotype. J is TRBJ2-7 and V is TRBV6-1, with 11 bases matching TRBD2. Germline V gene data show CDR1 as MNHNS and CDR2 as SASEGT. The junction had 7 bases not matched to a gene; V was cut back by 6 bases and J by 3 bases. The CDR3 spans 15 residues. The CDR3 is CASSTTSGVLYEQYF. Here the CDR3 DNA reads TGTGCCAGCAGCACGACTAGCGGGGTCCTCTACGAGCAGTACTTC.

Only a few counts were recorded for this clonotype. The rearrangement joins TRBV5-1 to TRBJ2-7, with D possibly being TRBD1 or TRBD2 (6 bases each). CDR1 and CDR2 from the germline V gene are SGHRS and YFSETQ. This CDR3 spans 13 amino acids. Trimming cost V 1 base and J 5 bases, with 10 bases left between them. The CDR3: CASSLWGADEQYF. As DNA, the CDR3 is TGCGCCAGCAGCTTGTGGGGGGCTGACGAGCAGTACTTC.

The chain joins TRBV20-1 to TRBJ2-1, with 12 bases fitting TRBD2. Germline CDR1 and CDR2: DFQATT and SNEGSKA (reference sequence). V shed 3 bases, J shed 5 bases, and the junction held 8 bases outside the gene matches. The CDR3 is 16 residues long. The CDR3 DNA follows: TGCAGTGCTAGGCCCCCGACTAGCGGGGGAGACAATGAGCAGTTCTTC. The encoded protein is CSARPPTSGGDNEQFF.

A note on this clonotype: This may be a read error: a much more frequent sequence differs by one nucleotide. This chain joins TRBV7-3 and TRBJ2-5; D is possibly TRBD2 (6 bases). The germline V gene has CDR1 SGHTA and CDR2 FQGTGA. The CDR3 has 16 residues. The CDR3 region has the DNA TGTGCTAGCAGCTTAAAGGAACTAGCCTCCTCTGGGACCCAGTACTTC. Translated, it gives CASSLKELASSGTQYF.

J is TRBJ2-3 and V is TRBV2; D ambiguous. Trimming took off 7 bases at V and 5 bases at J, with 16 bases between the two ends. From germline, CDR1 is SNHLY and CDR2 FYNNEI. This CDR3 has 14 amino acids. The CDR3 loop is CASTAFEAGDTQYF. Here the CDR3 DNA reads TGTGCCAGCACTGCTTTCGAGGCAGGAGATACGCAGTATTTT.

This clonotype showed up many times. The chain recombines TRBV2 with TRBJ2-5; perhaps TRBD2 as D (5 bases). The V and J ends lost 1 base and 5 bases respectively, with 14 bases between them. CDR3 length: 15 residues. Germline V gene data show CDR1 as SNHLY and CDR2 as FYNNEI. CDR3 sequence (DNA): TGTGCCAGCAGTGAAGGTTGGACGAAGCGGGAGACCCAGTACTTC. It is translated as CASSEGWTKRETQYF.

The rearrangement links TRBV19 to TRBJ1-5; D is ambiguous. The CDR3 spans 13 residues. Germline CDR1 reads LNHDA; CDR2 reads SQIVND (reference sequence). V was trimmed by 4 bases and J by 5 bases, leaving 9 bases between them. The CDR3 spells CASSTDGYQPQHF. CDR3 sequence (DNA): TGTGCCAGTAGTACCGACGGATATCAGCCCCAGCATTTT. Full variable domain (rest looked up from reference TRBV19 and TRBJ1-5): DGGITQSPKYLFRKEGQNVTLSCEQNLNHDAMYWYRQDPGQGLRLIYYSQIVNDFQKGDIAEGYSVSREKKESFPLTVTSAQKNPTAFYLCASSTDGYQPQHFGDGTRLSIL.

This rearrangement joins TRBV14 to TRBJ2-5, with a weak D call TRBD2 (5 bases). V was cut by 1 base and J by 1 base, with 13 bases left in between. From germline, CDR1 is SGHDN and CDR2 FVKESK. The CDR3 has 16 residues. CDR3 protein: CASSQVRAERQETQYF. CDR3 in DNA: TGTGCCAGCAGCCAAGTGAGGGCGGAGCGCCAAGAGACCCAGTACTTC.

This clonotype occurred many times. The V and J genes are TRBV12-3 or TRBV12-4 and TRBJ2-1; 8 nucleotides agree with TRBD1. Germline trimming cut 3 bases from V and 2 bases from J; bases unmatched to any gene: 3. CDR3 length equals 15 residues. The CDR3 loop is CASSFSGQAYNEQFF. The CDR3, as DNA: TGTGCCAGCAGTTTTTCGGGACAGGCCTACAATGAGCAGTTCTTC.

This clonotype was observed at least ten times. The chain recombines TRBV24-1 with TRBJ2-3; the D is unclear. In germline, CDR1 is KGHDR, CDR2 SFDVKD. V was shortened by 1 base and J by 0 bases, with 16 bases between the two germline ends. The CDR3 is 18 amino acids. The CDR3 reads CATSDFENGGTSTDTQYF. CDR3 nucleotides: TGTGCCACCAGTGATTTTGAGAATGGCGGAACTAGCACAGATACGCAGTATTTT.

This clonotype showed up just a few times. The J gene is TRBJ2-7, the V gene TRBV15; 8 nucleotides line up with TRBD1. This CDR3 is 14 amino acids long. Germline V gives CDR1 LNHNV, CDR2 YYDKDF (reference sequence). V lost 4 bases to trimming and J lost 7 bases; unmatched junction nucleotides: 9. Here the CDR3 DNA reads TGTGCCACCAGCACGCCGGGACAGGCCGGGGAGCAGTACTTC. It yields the protein CATSTPGQAGEQYF.

In this sample, this clonotype turned up many times. The CDR3 bases are TGTGCCAGCAGCTGGGCGGGGGGGCCCAATGAGCAGTTCTTC. Translating it yields CASSWAGGPNEQFF. The genes are TRBV7-3 and TRBJ2-1; 9 bases map to TRBD2. CDR1 is SGHTA, CDR2 FQGTGA, per germline. J lost 6 bases, V lost 4 bases, and 4 bases had no gene match. The CDR3 extends over 14 amino acids.

This clonotype has just a few counts. A much larger clonotype is one base distant, so this may be a read error. This rearrangement joins TRBV4-2 to TRBJ1-1; D is unclear. The CDR3 totals 10 residues. Germline CDR1 reads LGHNA; CDR2 reads YNFKEQ. DNA of the CDR3: TGTGCCAGCAGCCGAGTTGTTGCGGGGTTT. Translated, it gives CASSRVVAGF.

This clonotype was detected only a few times. This chain connects TRBV11-3 to TRBJ1-1, with a tentative D call TRBD1 (6 bases). The V and J ends lost 5 bases and 3 bases respectively, with 16 bases between them. Germline CDR1 SGHNT, CDR2 YENEEA. The CDR3 is 15 amino acids. The CDR3 coding sequence is TGTGCCAGCAGCGCCCACAGGGCTTGTTACACTGAAGCTTTCTTT. Residues: CASSAHRACYTEAFF.

This clonotype was recorded at least ten times. The chain links TRBV15 to TRBJ1-4; maybe TRBD1 (5 bases). In germline, CDR1 is LNHNV, CDR2 YYDKDF (reference sequence). The CDR3 is made up of 17 amino acids. Trimming took off 3 bases at V and 8 bases at J, with 22 bases between the two ends. The CDR3 DNA is TGTGCCACCAGCAGTGAGGGGCAGGGTGGGAAAGAGGAAAAACTGTTTTTT. Translation gives CATSSEGQGGKEEKLFF.

In its sample, this clonotype was seen many times. The chain uses TRBV27 and TRBJ1-2; TRBD1 matches at 9 bases. Looked up from germline, CDR1 is MNHEY and CDR2 is SMNVEV (reference sequence). The V gene end was trimmed by 6 bases and the J gene end by 9 bases; junction bases not matched to a gene: 5. This CDR3 has 12 residues. The CDR3 DNA sequence: TGTGCCAGCAGCCCGGGACAGGGACGCTACACCTTC. This encodes CASSPGQGRYTF.